This TCR beta chain originates from a study of beta chain features in type 1 diabetes. Notes on this clone: What it recognizes is unknown.

Study-wide results and caveats: Within each of all four CD4+ subsets, Type 1 diabetes patients had TCRB CDR3s that were moderately but significantly shorter. A potential PCR bias toward shorter templates would be equal in patient and control samples. VDJ junctions sequenced from type 1 diabetes patients showed fewer insertions and more deletions.

CD4+ cells of the naive, central memory, regulatory and stem cell-like memory types were sorted via CD45RO/CCR7/CD25/CD127/CD95/CD27. All sorted populations exceeded 95% purity. Every isolated RNA sample was fully reverse transcribed, so sequencing captured expressed TCRB transcripts. Only in-frame clones appear in the TCRdb table, and some are missing; sequencing was by immunoSEQ multiplex PCR. The sample lists 85,000 to 110,000 clones; 25% to 35% were seen once. This sequence was found in a young woman with type 1 diabetes. The sample was central memory CD4+ T cells from blood.

The CDR3 coding sequence is TGCGCCAGCAGCTTGGCCCCCAGCCCAGGGACTGAAGCTTTCTTT. Encoded protein: CASSLAPSPGTEAFF. The gene calls are TRBV5-1 and TRBJ1-1; weak D call: TRBD1 (5 bases). Per germline, CDR1 SGHRS and CDR2 YFSETQ. V was clipped by 0 bases and J by 5 bases, with 14 bases between them. This CDR3 comprises 15 residues. The variable domain in full, with the rest retrieved from reference TRBV5-1 and TRBJ1-1, is KAGVTQTPRYLIKTRGQQVTLSCSPISGHRSVSWYQQTPGQGLQFLFEYFSETQRNKGNFPGRFSGRQFSNSRSEMNVSTLELGDSALYLCASSLAPSPGTEAFFGQGTRLTVV.